The 11 T cell receptor beta chains presented below share a single source sample, sequenced in a study of graft-versus-host responses after intestinal transplantation. Only in-frame clones appear in the TCRdb table, and some are missing; sequencing was by immunoSEQ multiplex PCR. Of roughly 100,000 clones in the sample, 93% were seen once. No cognate antigen is known for these TCRs. Sequenced here: unstimulated CD8+ T cells sorted from spleen or lymph node cells, sampled before intestinal transplant. These receptors were collected from a human donor who received an intestinal transplant.

The CDR3 DNA reads TGTGCCAGCAGCCCGACAGGGGCGCCCCTCTGGGATGAGCAGTTCTTC. Amino acid sequence: CASSPTGAPLWDEQFF. The chain has TRBV14 and TRBJ2-1; TRBD1 agrees at 8 bases. The length of the CDR3 is 16 residues. Germline assignment: CDR1 SGHDN and CDR2 FVKESK. Trimming cost V 4 bases and J 8 bases; bases outside gene matches: 13.

V gene TRBV7-6 combines with J gene TRBJ2-7, with D perhaps being TRBD1 or TRBD2 (6 bases each). The V gene lost 0 bases and the J gene lost 6 bases, with 18 bases spanning the gap. CDR1 is SGHVS, CDR2 FNYEAQ, per germline. There are 16 residues in the CDR3. The CDR3 here is CASSLAQGGRVSEQYF. CDR3 sequence (DNA): TGTGCCAGCAGCTTAGCGCAAGGGGGGCGGGTCTCCGAGCAGTACTTC.

This clone was counted a single time. V usage is TRBV6-1 and J usage is TRBJ2-1; 10 bases are a match to TRBD1. This CDR3 region has 15 residues. After removal of 3 bases from V and 8 bases from J, the junction contained 7 bases not matched to a gene. Germline values: CDR1 MNHNS, CDR2 SASEGT. CDR3 in amino acids: CASSDETGGDDEQFF. CDR3 in DNA: TGTGCCAGCAGTGACGAGACAGGGGGCGACGATGAGCAGTTCTTC.

The chain joins TRBV6-5 to TRBJ2-5; D gene unclear. Trimming removed 4 bases from V and 2 bases from J, with 8 bases in between. In germline, CDR1 is MNHEY, CDR2 SVGAGI. The length of the CDR3 is 13 residues. CDR3 region: CASSLGSQETQYF. CDR3 in DNA: TGTGCCAGCAGTTTGGGTTCACAAGAGACCCAGTACTTC.

The V and J genes are TRBV6-5 and TRBJ2-7; 7 bases line up with TRBD1. Germline values: CDR1 MNHEY, CDR2 SVGAGI. V trimming: 2 bases; J trimming: 6 bases; junction bases outside the gene matches: 7. The CDR3 loop spans 14 amino acids. The CDR3 bases are TGTGCCAGCAGTTACGGGGACAGCCCATCCGAGCAGTACTTC. Its protein product is CASSYGDSPSEQYF.

The gene calls are TRBV29-1 and TRBJ1-2; D gene unclear. The CDR3 loop spans 14 amino acids. Germline V gives CDR1 SQVTM, CDR2 ANQGSEA. V was shortened by 5 bases and J by 2 bases, with 15 bases between the two germline ends. CDR3 coding DNA: TGCAGCGTTCGGACCGACCGAGAAAACTATGGCTACACCTTC. Translating it yields CSVRTDRENYGYTF.

This chain uses TRBV5-1 with TRBJ1-1; D unclear. CDR1 and CDR2 (germline): SGHRS, YFSETQ. The CDR3 loop spans 11 amino acids. The V end lost 5 bases, the J end lost 2 bases, and 4 bases lay between the germline ends. The CDR3 loop reads CASRENTEAFF. DNA of the CDR3: TGCGCCAGCAGGGAAAACACTGAAGCTTTCTTT. Complete variable domain (other parts from reference TRBV5-1 and TRBJ1-1): KAGVTQTPRYLIKTRGQQVTLSCSPISGHRSVSWYQQTPGQGLQFLFEYFSETQRNKGNFPGRFSGRQFSNSRSEMNVSTLELGDSALYLCASRENTEAFFGQGTRLTVV.

The chain uses TRBV27 and TRBJ2-2; D not certain. CDR3 size: 13 residues. Per the germline V gene, CDR1 is MNHEY and CDR2 is SMNVEV (reference sequence). The germline V and J ends were trimmed by 0 bases and 4 bases, with 3 bases remaining between them. In DNA form, the CDR3 reads TGTGCCAGCAGTTTATCTGGCACCGGGGAGCTGTTTTTT. It yields the protein CASSLSGTGELFF.

V and J are TRBV7-8 and TRBJ2-7; 10 nucleotides match TRBD2. CDR3 length: 16 amino acids. V lost 2 bases to trimming and J lost 3 bases; unmatched junction nucleotides: 7. The germline CDR1 and CDR2 sequences are SGHVS and FQNEAQ. DNA for the CDR3: TGTGCCAGCAGCTTATCTACCGGGACTAGCGACTACGAGCAGTACTTC. Its protein is CASSLSTGTSDYEQYF.

This sequence joins TRBV2 and TRBJ1-2; TRBD1 aligns across 7 bases. The V gene's germline CDR1 is SNHLY and CDR2 FYNNEI. The CDR3 covers 16 residues. The V segment lost 7 bases and the J segment 7 bases; nucleotides outside the gene matches: 18. This CDR3 reads CASIGGTAGVPLGYTF. CDR3 DNA: TGTGCCAGCATTGGGGGGACAGCGGGAGTCCCTCTTGGCTACACCTTC.

V usage is TRBV5-1 and J usage is TRBJ2-1; a weak D match, TRBD1 (5 bases). This CDR3 has 11 residues. Germline lookup yields CDR1 SGHRS and CDR2 YFSETQ. The V gene lost 0 bases and the J gene lost 10 bases, with 5 bases spanning the gap. The CDR3 coding sequence is TGCGCCAGCAGCTTGGGACAGGAGCAGTTCTTC. Its translation is CASSLGQEQFF.